This T cell receptor beta chain was found in a study of Ad26.COV2.S vaccination and SARS-CoV-2 variants. Study information: The donor was enrolled in the Ad26.COV2.S arm of the COV1001 trial. Study-level results: Individuals receiving vaccine had higher spike-specific TCR breadth than placebo recipients did.

Germline-derived CDR1 and CDR2 are LGHDT and YNNKEL (reference sequence). This CDR3 region has 14 residues. The ends were cut back, 5 bases at V and 2 bases at J, with 12 bases in the middle. Details on this clone: Its antigen is not identified.

Treatment: approximately 18 received Ad26.COV2.S at low or high dose, single or two shots; about 5 received placebo; per-sample allocation not given. It was on day 63 after the first vaccine or placebo injection that samples were taken. An Ad26 vector expressing Wuhan-strain SARS-CoV-2 spike served as the vaccine. Repertoires were generated with immunoSEQ multiplex PCR, while TCRdb's copy carries only in-frame clones and drops some. The sample holds 350,000 to 400,000 clones, 88% seen once. The gene calls are TRBV3-1 (or the pseudogene TRBV3-2) and TRBJ1-2; maybe TRBD1 (5 bases). The sample in question was peripheral blood, obtained in a trial of Ad26.COV2.S vaccine versus placebo. This TCR derives from a person aged 18-65 years who received the Ad26.COV2.S COVID-19 vaccine or a placebo. The CDR3 DNA reads TGTGCCAGCAGCTTGGCTGCAGGGAACTATGGCTACACCTTC. It yields the protein CASSLAAGNYGYTF.